This T cell receptor beta chain was sequenced during a study of spatial heterogeneity in lung cancer. Study details: Consistently, beta-chain sequences turned up in larger numbers than alpha-chain sequences did. Notes on the study in general: Among blood samples, ubiquitous expanded tumor TCRs appeared more at resection than at follow-up.

Time point defined: sample taken at primary tumor resection. No cells were sorted before sequencing. The whole RNA sequenced was extracted from tumor, nontumor lung or frozen PBMC. The donor group consisted of around 70 patients who had untreated, early-stage non-small cell lung cancer. With respect to this clonotype: Its target is unknown. This beta chain represents an off-target read in a library built for alpha chains; its size is of limited meaning.

Between the trimmed V and J ends, which lost 5 bases and 1 base, there was a span of 13 bases. This CDR3 has 15 amino acids. The germline V gene has CDR1 SEHNR and CDR2 FQNEAQ (reference sequence). Unique molecular identifiers tagged every individual TCR cDNA molecule. Via MiXCR, TCRdb re-called the 5' RACE reads, giving one row per CDR3 protein. The repertoire holds several thousand distinct CDR3 sequences, about 55% seen once, with over 60% in the top ten. This chain links TRBV7-9 with TRBJ2-3; a weak D match, TRBD1 (6 bases). This material consisted of PBMCs, taken at surgery. The TCR originated in a female donor with early-stage non-small cell lung cancer. As DNA, the CDR3 is TGTGCCAGCAGCACTCCGGGACAACGCACAGATACGCAGTATTTT. Protein product: CASSTPGQRTDTQYF.